The 10 T cell receptor beta chains listed next were all sequenced from one sample in a study of long-term antiretroviral therapy in people with HIV. Version v3.0 of the immunoSEQ assay was performed at survey level. Produced via immunoSEQ multiplex PCR; TCRdb's table is partial and in-frame only. Counted here are over 30,000 clones, around 83% occurring once; the ten biggest clones make up 6.2%. This sample comprised unsorted PBMCs, obtained 1 year after starting antiretroviral therapy. These receptors were collected from a man aged 18 to 29 with HIV.

The V and J genes are TRBV9 and TRBJ1-1, with a tentative D call TRBD1 (5 bases). The CDR3 runs 13 residues. The V gene's germline CDR1 is SGDLS and CDR2 YYNGEE. The V end was cut by 2 bases, the J end by 6 bases, with 11 bases between. The CDR3 region has the DNA TGTGCCAGCAGCGTGGGAGGGGCCTCTGAAGCTTTCTTT. It encodes CASSVGGASEAFF.

The chain's CDR3 is CASSPVPSGQETQYF. The DNA for the CDR3 is TGTGCCAGCAGCCCCGTTCCTAGCGGCCAAGAGACCCAGTACTTC. J is TRBJ2-5 and V is TRBV7-6, with 7 bases matching TRBD2. The CDR3 has 15 amino acids. Germline V gene data show CDR1 as SGHVS and CDR2 as FNYEAQ. Unmatched junction bases numbered 7, after V lost 5 bases and J lost 1 base.

This clone was seen a handful of times. The V gene is TRBV5-1, the J gene TRBJ2-3; D is undetermined. The CDR3 has 14 amino acids. CDR1 is SGHRS and CDR2 is YFSETQ in the germline V gene. The V end lost 0 bases, the J end lost 1 base, and 6 bases lay between the germline ends. The CDR3 spells CASSLASGTDTQYF. The CDR3 nucleotides are TGCGCCAGCAGCTTGGCCTCCGGCACAGATACGCAGTATTTT.

CDR3 region: CASSRGGLNTEAFF. CDR3 nucleotides: TGTGCCAGCAGCCGGGGGGGACTGAACACTGAAGCTTTCTTT. The rearrangement links TRBV9 to TRBJ1-1; D is perhaps TRBD1 (5 bases). The length of the CDR3 is 14 residues. Germline CDR1 is SGDLS and CDR2 is YYNGEE. Trimming pared 4 bases from V and 0 bases from J, leaving 10 bases between.

Only a few counts were recorded for this clone. This rearrangement joins TRBV7-9 to TRBJ1-2; 10 bases fit TRBD1. V was pared by 1 base and J by 9 bases, with 5 bases of the junction left unmatched. Germline CDR1 and CDR2: SEHNR and FQNEAQ (reference sequence). This CDR3 is 14 amino acids long. CDR3 coding DNA: TGTGCCAGCAGCTTAGTGACAGGGGGCGATAGCTACACCTTC. It specifies CASSLVTGGDSYTF.

This clone appeared a few times. The rearrangement joins TRBV28 to TRBJ2-7; weak D call: TRBD1 (6 bases). V was shortened by 4 bases and J by 3 bases, with 7 bases between the two germline ends. The CDR3 has 12 residues. CDR1 MDHEN and CDR2 SYDVKM come from the germline V gene. The CDR3 here is CASSWTDYEQYF. CDR3 coding DNA: TGTGCCAGCAGTTGGACAGACTACGAGCAGTACTTC.

The chain uses TRBV19 and TRBJ1-2; 7 nucleotides match TRBD1. CDR1 is LNHDA, CDR2 SQIVND, per germline (reference sequence). With V trimmed by 4 bases and J by 6 bases, 2 bases remained unmatched. The CDR3 contains 12 residues. Here the CDR3 DNA reads TGTGCCAGTAGTACGACAGGGCATGGCTACACCTTC. Residues: CASSTTGHGYTF.

The chain recombines TRBV27 with TRBJ2-4; D might be TRBD1 (5 bases). The CDR3 is 15 residues long. CDR1 MNHEY and CDR2 SMNVEV come from the germline V gene (reference sequence). V shed 3 bases and J shed 2 bases, with 11 bases lying between them. The DNA of the CDR3 is TGTGCCAGCAGTTTCCAGGGTTCGCCCAAAAACATTCAGTACTTC. Protein: CASSFQGSPKNIQYF.

This chain joins TRBV9 and TRBJ1-1; D call uncertain. This CDR3 has 13 amino acids. The germline gives CDR1 SGDLS, CDR2 YYNGEE. Trimming removed 1 base from V and 0 bases from J, with 4 bases in between. The CDR3 DNA is TGTGCCAGCAGCGTAACAGTGAACACTGAAGCTTTCTTT. Residues: CASSVTVNTEAFF.

This clone was found once. V usage is TRBV27 and J usage is TRBJ2-1; D uncertain. V lost 5 bases and J lost 4, with 12 bases in between. Germline CDR1 MNHEY, CDR2 SMNVEV (reference sequence). The CDR3 is 14 amino acids. The CDR3 reads CASSPPSAYNEQFF. The CDR3 region has the DNA TGTGCCAGCAGTCCCCCGTCTGCTTACAATGAGCAGTTCTTC.